This T cell receptor (beta chain) was recorded in a study of blood T cell repertoires in COVID-19. The CDR3 is 14 residues long. The V end was cut by 0 bases, the J end by 8 bases, with 14 bases between. From germline, CDR1 is SGDLS and CDR2 YYNGEE. In the original analysis: Quantification of nucleated cells was approximated via reference gene primer amplification. The assay was immunoSEQ multiplex PCR, and TCRdb's table has in-frame clones only and misses some. D and trimming come from the DNA, and the V and J calls and clone size come from that table. The sample consists of under 150,000 clones, about four fifths of them appearing once.

The sequence derives from a woman of 80 years or more with acute or convalescent COVID-19. Specimen: peripheral blood. This sequence joins TRBV9 and TRBJ1-2; D gene uncertain. CDR3: CASSVAGRSHGYTF. CDR3 bases: TGTGCCAGCAGCGTAGCGGGAAGATCCCACGGCTACACCTTC.